These 18 T cell receptor beta chains originate from one sample sequenced in a study of CXCR3-negative and CXCR3-positive naive CD8 T cells. Preparation of TRB cDNA libraries relied on 5' RACE carrying UMI labels. TCRdb reprocessed the 5' RACE reads, with one entry per CDR3 protein and no DNA. This repertoire includes roughly 41,000 distinct CDR3 sequences. Sequenced sample: memory CD8+ T cells from blood. The receptors stem from a human donor in good health. Some clones in this sample may be carry-over from other donors' samples.

This rearrangement joins TRBV13 to TRBJ1-1. This CDR3 has 13 residues. CDR1 PRHDT and CDR2 FYEKMQ come from the germline V gene (reference sequence). The CDR3 loop is CASSVQGETEAFF.

The chain has TRBV6-6 and TRBJ2-1. The germline gives CDR1 MNHNY, CDR2 SVGAGI (reference sequence). The CDR3 is 13 residues long. This CDR3 reads CASSYGDYNEQFF.

This chain links TRBV29-1 with TRBJ2-7; TCRdb lists TRBD1, though no DNA is available to test this call. The germline CDR1 and CDR2 sequences are SQVTM and ANQGSEA. This CDR3 contains 14 residues. The CDR3 protein is CSVLGETGFDGYTF.

The chain couples TRBV7-8 to TRBJ2-1; the D gene TCRdb calls, TRBD1, cannot be checked with no DNA. The V gene's germline CDR1 is SGHVS and CDR2 FQNEAQ. The CDR3 runs to 17 residues. CDR3 in amino acids: CASSLNRSRRPGNEQFF.

V is TRBV6-2 or TRBV6-3 and J is TRBJ2-3; the TRBD1 assignment by TCRdb is unverifiable without DNA. The CDR3 runs 13 residues. Germline assignment: CDR1 MNHEY and CDR2 SVGEGT. CDR3 region: CASSYSAGLSQYF.

This sequence joins TRBV7-3 and TRBJ2-2; TCRdb proposes TRBD2, but this gene call is untestable without DNA. Germline V CDR1 and CDR2: SGHTA, FQGTGA. The CDR3 extends over 14 amino acids. This CDR3 reads CASSSGLATGELFF.

This chain connects TRBV20-1 to TRBJ1-2. Germline V lookup: CDR1 DFQATT, CDR2 SNEGSKA (reference sequence). There are 13 residues in the CDR3. The CDR3 sequence: CSARVGGPNGYTF.

The chain recombines TRBV10-3 with TRBJ2-1; TCRdb reports TRBD1, a call that lacks DNA to check it against. CDR1 and CDR2 (germline): ENHRY, SYGVKD. CDR3 size: 11 residues. CDR3 sequence: CATSGSGEQFF.

This chain joins TRBV2 and TRBJ2-3; TCRdb lists TRBD1, though no DNA is available to test this call. This CDR3 contains 16 residues. Germline V lookup: CDR1 SNHLY, CDR2 FYNNEI. The CDR3 sequence: CASSEERGSSTDTQYF.

The chain is built from TRBV15 and TRBJ2-2; without DNA, the TCRdb call of TRBD2 cannot be checked. Germline assignment: CDR1 LNHNV and CDR2 YYDKDF (reference sequence). The CDR3 spans 15 residues. The CDR3 loop is CATSLSAGNTGELFF.

The chain carries TRBV7-8 and TRBJ2-5; TCRdb names TRBD1, which stays unverified in the absence of DNA. This CDR3 comprises 13 residues. CDR1 is SGHVS, CDR2 FQNEAQ, per germline. CDR3 in amino acids: CASSSLGRETQYF.

The chain uses TRBV4-1 and TRBJ1-2. Germline CDR1 MGHRA, CDR2 YSYEKL. The CDR3 runs 16 residues. CDR3 sequence reads: CASSQERAPTAYGYTF.

The chain is built from TRBV12-3 or TRBV12-4 and TRBJ2-1. CDR3 size: 12 residues. CDR3 protein: CAIRTWGNEQFF.

J is TRBJ2-7 and V is TRBV10-2. Per germline, CDR1 WSHSY and CDR2 SAAADI. This CDR3 contains 14 residues. CDR3 sequence reads: CASTGLDFSYEQYF.

V is TRBV19 and J is TRBJ1-1; TCRdb gives TRBD1 as the D gene, but with no DNA this cannot be confirmed. The CDR3 sequence is 16 residues long. Germline CDR1 reads LNHDA; CDR2 reads SQIVND (reference sequence). The CDR3 loop reads CASSILDSSYGTEAFF.

The chain joins TRBV29-1 to TRBJ1-2; TCRdb designates TRBD1, a call that cannot be tested without DNA. Germline V gene lookup returns CDR1 SQVTM and CDR2 ANQGSEA. The CDR3 loop spans 11 amino acids. The CDR3 here is CSVPRRGGYTF.

V gene TRBV12-3 or TRBV12-4 combines with J gene TRBJ1-4; TCRdb's D gene call, TRBD1, goes unchecked for lack of DNA. The CDR3 is 13 residues long. The CDR3 sequence is CASSLGRGGKLFF.

This clonotype is identified as medium-sized from frequency. This chain links TRBV7-6 with TRBJ2-1. The germline gives CDR1 SGHVS, CDR2 FNYEAQ. The CDR3 is 14 residues long. The CDR3 sequence: CASSLVGIYNEQFF.